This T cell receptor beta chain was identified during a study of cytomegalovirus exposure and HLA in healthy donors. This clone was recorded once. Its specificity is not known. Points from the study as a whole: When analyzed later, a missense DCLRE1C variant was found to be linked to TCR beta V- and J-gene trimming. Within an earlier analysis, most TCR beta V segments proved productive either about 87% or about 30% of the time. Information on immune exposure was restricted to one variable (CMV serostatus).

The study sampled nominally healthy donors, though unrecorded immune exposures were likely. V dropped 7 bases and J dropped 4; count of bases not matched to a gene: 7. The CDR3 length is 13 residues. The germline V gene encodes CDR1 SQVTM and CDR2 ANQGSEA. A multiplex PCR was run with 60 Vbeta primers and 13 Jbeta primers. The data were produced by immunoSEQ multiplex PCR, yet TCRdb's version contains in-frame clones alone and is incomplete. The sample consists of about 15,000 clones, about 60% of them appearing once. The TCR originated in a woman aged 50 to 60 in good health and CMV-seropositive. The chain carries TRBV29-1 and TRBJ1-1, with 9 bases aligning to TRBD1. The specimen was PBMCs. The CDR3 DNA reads TGCAGCGGATCGACAGGGGGGGGCACTGAAGCTTTCTTT. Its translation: CSGSTGGGTEAFF.